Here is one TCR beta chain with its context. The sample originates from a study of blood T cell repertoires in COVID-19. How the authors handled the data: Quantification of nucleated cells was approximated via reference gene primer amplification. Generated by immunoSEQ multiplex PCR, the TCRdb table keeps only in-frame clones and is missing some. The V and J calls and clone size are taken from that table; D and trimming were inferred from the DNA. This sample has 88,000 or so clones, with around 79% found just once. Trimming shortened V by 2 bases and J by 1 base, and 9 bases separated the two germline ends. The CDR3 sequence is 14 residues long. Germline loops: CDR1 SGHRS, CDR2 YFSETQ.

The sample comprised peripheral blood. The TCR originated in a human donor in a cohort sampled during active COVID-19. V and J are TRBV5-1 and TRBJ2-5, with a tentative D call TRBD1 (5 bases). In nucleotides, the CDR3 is TGCGCCAGCAGCTTTTCAGGGTCCCAAGAGACCCAGTACTTC. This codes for CASSFSGSQETQYF.